This T cell receptor (beta chain) was found in a study of blood T cell repertoires in COVID-19. Study background: Some COVID-19 samples were acute and others convalescent; all came from the United States, Italy and Spain.

TCRdb's table, derived via immunoSEQ multiplex PCR, lists solely in-frame clones and lacks some. Of roughly 220,000 clones detected, 70% to 90% appear once; the ten largest clones hold 10%. Seattle's cohort entered during active infection and was followed longitudinally. This sequence was found in a woman between 50 and 59 years old with COVID-19, enrolled during active disease. Sequencing input: peripheral blood.

The DNA for the CDR3 is TGCGCCAGCAAAGAAGAGCGATGGGCAGATACGCAGTATTTT. It encodes CASKEERWADTQYF. The chain combines TRBV10-2 with TRBJ2-3; D not resolved. CDR1 is WSHSY and CDR2 is SAAADI in the germline V gene. The CDR3 extends over 14 amino acids. V was cut by 7 bases and J by 4 bases, with 15 bases left in between.